Following are 4 T cell receptor beta chains from one sample sequenced in a study of shared clonotypes between healthy human individuals. Profiling relied on immunoSEQ multiplex PCR, and the TCRdb table lists in-frame clones only, not all of them. Of 2 million to 2.5 million clones in the sample, around 95% were seen once. Input material: naive CD4+ T cells sorted from blood. The subset denotes: CD45RA+ positively selected. The receptors originated from a man younger than 35 in good health.

This clone appeared once. The chain uses TRBV19 and TRBJ2-1; 8 positions match TRBD1. Germline V gives CDR1 LNHDA, CDR2 SQIVND (reference sequence). J gave up 6 bases and V 4 bases, and 5 bases lay outside the gene matches. This CDR3 is built from 14 residues. CDR3 in amino acids: CASSSRQGSNEQFF. Written as DNA, the CDR3 is TGTGCCAGTAGTAGCAGACAGGGGTCCAATGAGCAGTTCTTC.

The J gene is TRBJ1-5, the V gene TRBV19, with TRBD1 matching 8 bases. The J segment lost 6 bases and the V segment lost 3 bases, leaving 7 bases of the junction unmatched. This CDR3 spans 15 amino acids. Germline CDR1 reads LNHDA; CDR2 reads SQIVND (reference sequence). The CDR3 nucleotides are TGTGCCAGTAGTATCGCGACAGGGGTGATTCAGCCCCAGCATTTT. Its protein is CASSIATGVIQPQHF.

The V and J genes are TRBV5-4 and TRBJ1-5; no definite D call. From germline, CDR1 is SGHNT and CDR2 YYREEE (reference sequence). CDR3 size: 16 residues. V shed 4 bases and J shed 4 bases, with 18 bases lying between them. The CDR3 sequence: CASSDMTSGANQPQHF. The CDR3, as DNA: TGTGCCAGCAGCGACATGACGTCCGGAGCAAATCAGCCCCAGCATTTT. The variable domain in full, completed from reference TRBV5-4 and TRBJ1-5, reads ETGVTQSPTHLIKTRGQQVTLRCSSQSGHNTVSWYQQALGQGPQFIFQYYREEENGRGNFPPRFSGLQFPNYSSELNVNALELDDSALYLCASSDMTSGANQPQHFGDGTRLSIL.

The chain links TRBV6-5 to TRBJ1-6, with D possibly being TRBD1 (5 bases). Germline CDR1 reads MNHEY; CDR2 reads SVGAGI. The CDR3 covers 15 residues. V was shortened by 0 bases and J by 8 bases, with 11 bases between the two germline ends. CDR3 nucleotide sequence: TGTGCCAGCAGTTACTCTCGGCAGGGCCATTCACCCCTCCACTTT. Translating gives CASSYSRQGHSPLHF.